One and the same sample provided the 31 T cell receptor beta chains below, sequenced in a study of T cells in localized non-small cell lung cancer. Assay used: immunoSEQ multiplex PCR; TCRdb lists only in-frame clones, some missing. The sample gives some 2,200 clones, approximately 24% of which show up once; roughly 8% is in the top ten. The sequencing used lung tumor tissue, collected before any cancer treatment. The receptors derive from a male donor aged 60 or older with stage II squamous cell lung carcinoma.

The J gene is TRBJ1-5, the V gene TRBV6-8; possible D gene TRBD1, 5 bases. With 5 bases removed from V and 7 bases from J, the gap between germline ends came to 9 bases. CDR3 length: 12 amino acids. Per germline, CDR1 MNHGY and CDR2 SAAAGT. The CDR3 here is CASSTGGQPQHF. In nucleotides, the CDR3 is TGTGCCAGCAGTACGGGGGGACAGCCCCAGCATTTT.

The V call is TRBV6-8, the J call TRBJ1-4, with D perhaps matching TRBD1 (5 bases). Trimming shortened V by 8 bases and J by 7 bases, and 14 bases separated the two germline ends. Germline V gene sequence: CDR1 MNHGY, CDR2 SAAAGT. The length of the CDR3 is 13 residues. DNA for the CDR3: TGTGCCAGCCGTGGGACGATAGGTGAAAAACTGTTTTTT. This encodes CASRGTIGEKLFF.

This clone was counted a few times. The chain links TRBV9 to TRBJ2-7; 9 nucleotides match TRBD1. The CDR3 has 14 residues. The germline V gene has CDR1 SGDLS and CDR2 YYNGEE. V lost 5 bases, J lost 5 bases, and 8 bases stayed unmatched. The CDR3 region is CASSFGQGLDEQYF. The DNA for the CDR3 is TGTGCCAGCAGTTTCGGACAGGGGCTCGACGAGCAGTACTTC.

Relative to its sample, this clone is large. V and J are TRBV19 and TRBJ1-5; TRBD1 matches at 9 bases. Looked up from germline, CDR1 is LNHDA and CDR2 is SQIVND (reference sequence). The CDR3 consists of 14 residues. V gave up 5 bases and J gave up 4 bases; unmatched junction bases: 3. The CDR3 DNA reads TGTGCCAGTAGTTACGGGACAGGGAATCAGCCCCAGCATTTT. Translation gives CASSYGTGNQPQHF.

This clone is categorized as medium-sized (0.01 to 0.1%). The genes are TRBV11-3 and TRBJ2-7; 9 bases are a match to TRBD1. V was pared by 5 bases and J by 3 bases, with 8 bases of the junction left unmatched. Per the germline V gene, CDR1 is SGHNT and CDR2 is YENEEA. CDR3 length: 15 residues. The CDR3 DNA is TGTGCCAGCAGCCAACACCCGGGACAGGGCTACGAGCAGTACTTC. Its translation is CASSQHPGQGYEQYF.

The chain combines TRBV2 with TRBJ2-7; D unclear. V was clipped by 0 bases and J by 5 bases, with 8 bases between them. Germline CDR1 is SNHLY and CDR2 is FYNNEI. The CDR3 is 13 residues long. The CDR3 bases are TGTGCCAGCAGTGAAGCCCTGGCCGACGAGCAGTACTTC. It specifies CASSEALADEQYF.

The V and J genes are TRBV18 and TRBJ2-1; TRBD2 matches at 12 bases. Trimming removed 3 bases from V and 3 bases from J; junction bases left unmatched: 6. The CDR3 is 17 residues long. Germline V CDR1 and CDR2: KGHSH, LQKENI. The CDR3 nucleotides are TGTGCCAGCTCACCTGAGACTAGCGGGAGTTTCTACAATGAGCAGTTCTTC. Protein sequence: CASSPETSGSFYNEQFF. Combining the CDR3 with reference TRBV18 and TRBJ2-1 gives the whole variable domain NAGVMQNPRHLVRRRGQEARLRCSPMKGHSHVYWYRQLPEEGLKFMVYLQKENIIDESGMPKERFSAEFPKEGPSILRIQQVVRGDSAAYFCASSPETSGSFYNEQFFGPGTRLTVL.

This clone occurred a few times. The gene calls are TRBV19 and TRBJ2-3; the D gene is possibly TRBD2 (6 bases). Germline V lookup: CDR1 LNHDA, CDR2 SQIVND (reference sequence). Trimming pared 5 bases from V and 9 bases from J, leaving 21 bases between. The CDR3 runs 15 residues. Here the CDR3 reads CASSASRDSWDTQYF. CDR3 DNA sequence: TGTGCCAGTAGTGCTTCCCGGGACTCGTGGGACACGCAGTATTTT. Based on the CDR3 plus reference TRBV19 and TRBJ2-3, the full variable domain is DGGITQSPKYLFRKEGQNVTLSCEQNLNHDAMYWYRQDPGQGLRLIYYSQIVNDFQKGDIAEGYSVSREKKESFPLTVTSAQKNPTAFYLCASSASRDSWDTQYFGPGTRLTVL.

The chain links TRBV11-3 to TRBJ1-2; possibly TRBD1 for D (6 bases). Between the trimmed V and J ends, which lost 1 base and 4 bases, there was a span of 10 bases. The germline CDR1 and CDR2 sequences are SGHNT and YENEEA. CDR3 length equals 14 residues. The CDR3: CASSLVGGGYGYTF. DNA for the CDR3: TGTGCCAGCAGCTTAGTCGGAGGGGGCTATGGCTACACCTTC.

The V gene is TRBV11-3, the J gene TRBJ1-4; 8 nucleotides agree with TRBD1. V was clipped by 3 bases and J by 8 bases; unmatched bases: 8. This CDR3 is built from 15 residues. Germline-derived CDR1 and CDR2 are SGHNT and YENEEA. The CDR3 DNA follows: TGTGCCAGCAGCTTGGCAGGGGGCGCCGAGGAAAAACTGTTTTTT. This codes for CASSLAGGAEEKLFF. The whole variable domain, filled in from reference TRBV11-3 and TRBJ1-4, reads EAGVVQSPRYKIIEKKQPVAFWCNPISGHNTLYWYLQNLGQGPELLIRYENEEAVDDSQLPKDRFSAERLKGVDSTLKIQPAELGDSAVYLCASSLAGGAEEKLFFGSGTQLSVL.

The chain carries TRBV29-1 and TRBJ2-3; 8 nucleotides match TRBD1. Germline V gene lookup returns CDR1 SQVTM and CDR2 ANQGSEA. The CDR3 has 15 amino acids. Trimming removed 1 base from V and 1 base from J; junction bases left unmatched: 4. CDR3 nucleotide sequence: TGCAGCGTTGAAGGGACAGGGATAGGCACAGATACGCAGTATTTT. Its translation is CSVEGTGIGTDTQYF.

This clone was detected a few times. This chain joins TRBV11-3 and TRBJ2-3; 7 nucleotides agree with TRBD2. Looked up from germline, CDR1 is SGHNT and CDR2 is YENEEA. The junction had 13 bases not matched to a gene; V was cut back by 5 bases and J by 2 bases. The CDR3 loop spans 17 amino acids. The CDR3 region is CASSPPSGREHTDTQYF. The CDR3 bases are TGTGCCAGCAGCCCTCCCTCAGGGCGGGAGCACACAGATACGCAGTATTTT.

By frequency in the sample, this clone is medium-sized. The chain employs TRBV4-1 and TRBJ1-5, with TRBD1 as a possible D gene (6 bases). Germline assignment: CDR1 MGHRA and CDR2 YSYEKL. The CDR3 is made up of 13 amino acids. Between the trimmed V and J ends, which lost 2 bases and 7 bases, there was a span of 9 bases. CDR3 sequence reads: CASSQQGQQPQHF. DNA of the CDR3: TGCGCCAGCAGCCAACAGGGGCAACAGCCCCAGCATTTT.

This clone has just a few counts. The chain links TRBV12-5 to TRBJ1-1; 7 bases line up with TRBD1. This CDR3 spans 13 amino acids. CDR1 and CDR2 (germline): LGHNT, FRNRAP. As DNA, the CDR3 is TGTGCCAGCCTATCTCAGGGGGGCAGGGGCGCTTTCTTT. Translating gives CASLSQGGRGAFF.

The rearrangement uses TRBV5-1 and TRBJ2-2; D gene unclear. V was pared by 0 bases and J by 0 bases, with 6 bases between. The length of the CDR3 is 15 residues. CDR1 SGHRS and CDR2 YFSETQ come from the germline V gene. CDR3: CASSLDGSNTGELFF. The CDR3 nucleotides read TGCGCCAGCAGCTTGGACGGATCGAACACCGGGGAGCTGTTTTTT. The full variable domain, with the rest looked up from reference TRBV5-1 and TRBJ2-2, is KAGVTQTPRYLIKTRGQQVTLSCSPISGHRSVSWYQQTPGQGLQFLFEYFSETQRNKGNFPGRFSGRQFSNSRSEMNVSTLELGDSALYLCASSLDGSNTGELFFGEGSRLTVL.

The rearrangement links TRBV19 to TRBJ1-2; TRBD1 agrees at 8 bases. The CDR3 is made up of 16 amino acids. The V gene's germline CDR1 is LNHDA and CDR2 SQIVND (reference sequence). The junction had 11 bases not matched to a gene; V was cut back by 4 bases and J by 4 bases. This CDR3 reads CASSTSGTGTRYGYTF. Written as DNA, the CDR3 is TGTGCCAGTAGTACCTCCGGGACAGGCACCCGCTATGGCTACACCTTC.

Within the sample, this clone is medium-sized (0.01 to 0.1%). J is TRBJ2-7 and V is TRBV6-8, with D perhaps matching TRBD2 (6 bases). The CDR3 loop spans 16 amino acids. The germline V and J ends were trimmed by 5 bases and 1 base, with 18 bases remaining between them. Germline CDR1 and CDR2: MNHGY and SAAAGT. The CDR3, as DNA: TGTGCCAGCAGTGATTTGGAGGGAGATGCGTCCTACGAGCAGTACTTC. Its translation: CASSDLEGDASYEQYF.

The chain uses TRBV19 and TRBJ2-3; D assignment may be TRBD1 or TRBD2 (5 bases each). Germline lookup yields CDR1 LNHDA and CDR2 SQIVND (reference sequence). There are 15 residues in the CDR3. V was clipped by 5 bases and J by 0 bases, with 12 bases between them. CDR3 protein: CASSRWGGSTDTQYF. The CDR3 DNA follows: TGTGCCAGTAGTCGTTGGGGCGGGAGCACAGATACGCAGTATTTT. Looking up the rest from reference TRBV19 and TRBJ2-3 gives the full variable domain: DGGITQSPKYLFRKEGQNVTLSCEQNLNHDAMYWYRQDPGQGLRLIYYSQIVNDFQKGDIAEGYSVSREKKESFPLTVTSAQKNPTAFYLCASSRWGGSTDTQYFGPGTRLTVL.

In DNA, the CDR3 is TGCGCCAGCAGCTTCGGCGACAGGGGCTATGAAAAACTGTTTTTT. Protein: CASSFGDRGYEKLFF. The J gene is TRBJ1-4, the V gene TRBV5-1, with TRBD1 matching 8 bases. The CDR3 runs to 15 residues. Germline CDR1 SGHRS, CDR2 YFSETQ. Unmatched junction bases numbered 6, after V lost 2 bases and J lost 6 bases.

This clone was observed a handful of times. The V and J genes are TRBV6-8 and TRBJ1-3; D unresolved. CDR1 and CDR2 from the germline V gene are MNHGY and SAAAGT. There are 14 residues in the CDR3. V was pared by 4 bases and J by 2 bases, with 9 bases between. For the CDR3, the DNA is TGTGCCAGCAGTTTGGGGAACCCTGGAAACACCATATATTTT. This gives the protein CASSLGNPGNTIYF.

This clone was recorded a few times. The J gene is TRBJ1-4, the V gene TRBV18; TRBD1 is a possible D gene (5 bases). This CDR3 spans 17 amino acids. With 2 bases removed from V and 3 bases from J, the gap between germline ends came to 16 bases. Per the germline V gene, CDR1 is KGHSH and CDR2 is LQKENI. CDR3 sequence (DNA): TGTGCCAGCTCACCAACCCCCGGTAAGGGGTCTAATGAAAAACTGTTTTTT. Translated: CASSPTPGKGSNEKLFF.

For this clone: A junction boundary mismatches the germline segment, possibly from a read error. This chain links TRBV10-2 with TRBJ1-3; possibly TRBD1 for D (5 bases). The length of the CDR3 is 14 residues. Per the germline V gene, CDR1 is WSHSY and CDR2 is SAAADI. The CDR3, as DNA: TGCGCCATCAGTGACAGCGACAGCGGAAACACCATATATTTT. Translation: CAISDSDSGNTIYF.

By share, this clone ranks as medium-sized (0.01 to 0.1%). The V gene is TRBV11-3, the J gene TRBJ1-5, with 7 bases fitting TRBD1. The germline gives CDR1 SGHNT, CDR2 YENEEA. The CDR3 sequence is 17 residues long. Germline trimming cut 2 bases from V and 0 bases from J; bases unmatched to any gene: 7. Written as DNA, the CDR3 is TGTGCCAGCAGCTTATTGGGACAGCCATATAGCAATCAGCCCCAGCATTTT. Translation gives CASSLLGQPYSNQPQHF. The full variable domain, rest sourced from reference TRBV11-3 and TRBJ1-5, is EAGVVQSPRYKIIEKKQPVAFWCNPISGHNTLYWYLQNLGQGPELLIRYENEEAVDDSQLPKDRFSAERLKGVDSTLKIQPAELGDSAVYLCASSLLGQPYSNQPQHFGDGTRLSIL.

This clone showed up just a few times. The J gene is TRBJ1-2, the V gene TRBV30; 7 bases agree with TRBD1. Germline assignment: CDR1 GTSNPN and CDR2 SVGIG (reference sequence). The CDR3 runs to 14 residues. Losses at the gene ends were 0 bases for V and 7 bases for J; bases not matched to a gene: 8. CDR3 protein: CAWSVGGGRPGYTF. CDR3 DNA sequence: TGTGCCTGGAGTGTCGGAGGGGGCCGCCCTGGCTACACCTTC.

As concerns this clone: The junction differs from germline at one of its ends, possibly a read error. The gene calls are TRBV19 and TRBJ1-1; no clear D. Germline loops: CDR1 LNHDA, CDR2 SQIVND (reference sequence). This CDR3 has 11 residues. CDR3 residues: CASSIGTQNRF. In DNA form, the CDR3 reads TGTGCCAGTAGTATAGGAACGCAGAACCGATTT.

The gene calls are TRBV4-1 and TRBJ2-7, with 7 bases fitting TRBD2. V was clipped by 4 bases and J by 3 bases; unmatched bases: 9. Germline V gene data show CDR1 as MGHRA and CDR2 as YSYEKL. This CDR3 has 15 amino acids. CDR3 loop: CASSRLGGQVYEQYF. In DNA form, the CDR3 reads TGCGCCAGCAGCCGTTTGGGAGGGCAGGTCTACGAGCAGTACTTC.

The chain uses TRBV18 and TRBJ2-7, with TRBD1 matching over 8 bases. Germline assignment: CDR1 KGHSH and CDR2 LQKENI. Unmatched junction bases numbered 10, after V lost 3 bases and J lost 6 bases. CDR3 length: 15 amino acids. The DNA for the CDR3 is TGTGCCAGCTCACCGTTTCAGGGGGCAAGTGCCGAGCAGTACTTC. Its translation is CASSPFQGASAEQYF.

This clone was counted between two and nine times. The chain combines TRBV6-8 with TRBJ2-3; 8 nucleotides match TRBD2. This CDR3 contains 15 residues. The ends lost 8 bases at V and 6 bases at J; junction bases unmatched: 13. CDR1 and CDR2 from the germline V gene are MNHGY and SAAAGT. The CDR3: CASLDGGLEVDTQYF. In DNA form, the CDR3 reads TGTGCCAGCCTCGACGGGGGACTAGAGGTGGATACGCAGTATTTT.

The CDR3 region is CATSFLGRSGANVLTF. In nucleotides, the CDR3 is TGTGCCACCTCATTTCTGGGCCGTTCTGGGGCCAACGTCCTGACTTTC. The rearrangement uses TRBV6-8 and TRBJ2-6; D remains unclear. The CDR3 runs 16 residues. Trimming cost V 10 bases and J 1 base, with 17 bases left between them. The V gene's germline CDR1 is MNHGY and CDR2 SAAAGT.

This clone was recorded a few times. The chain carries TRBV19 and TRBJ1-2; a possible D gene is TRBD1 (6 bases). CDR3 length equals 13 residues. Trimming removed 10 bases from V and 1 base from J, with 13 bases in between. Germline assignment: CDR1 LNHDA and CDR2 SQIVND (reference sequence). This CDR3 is CATSDSFNYGYTF. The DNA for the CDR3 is TGTGCCACCTCGGACAGTTTTAACTATGGCTACACCTTC. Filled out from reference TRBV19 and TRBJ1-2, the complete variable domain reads DGGITQSPKYLFRKEGQNVTLSCEQNLNHDAMYWYRQDPGQGLRLIYYSQIVNDFQKGDIAEGYSVSREKKESFPLTVTSAQKNPTAFYLCATSDSFNYGYTFGSGTRLTVV.

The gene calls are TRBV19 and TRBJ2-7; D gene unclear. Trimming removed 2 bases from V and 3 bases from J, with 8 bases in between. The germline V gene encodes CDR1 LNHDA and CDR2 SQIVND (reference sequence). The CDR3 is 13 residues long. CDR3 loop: CASSISGNYEQYF. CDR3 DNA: TGTGCCAGTAGTATATCAGGAAACTACGAGCAGTACTTC.